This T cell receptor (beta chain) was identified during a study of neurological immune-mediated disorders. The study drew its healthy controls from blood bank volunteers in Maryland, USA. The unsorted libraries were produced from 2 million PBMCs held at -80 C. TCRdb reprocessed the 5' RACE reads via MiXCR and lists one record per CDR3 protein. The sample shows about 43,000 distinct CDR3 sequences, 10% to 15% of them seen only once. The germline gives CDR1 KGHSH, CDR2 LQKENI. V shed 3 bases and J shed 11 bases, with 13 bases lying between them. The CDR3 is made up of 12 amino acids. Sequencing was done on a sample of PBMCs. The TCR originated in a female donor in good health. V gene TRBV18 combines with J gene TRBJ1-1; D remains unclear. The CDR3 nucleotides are TGTGCCAGCTCACCCCAAATGGACGGGGCTTTCTTT. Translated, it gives CASSPQMDGAFF.